The 11 T cell receptor beta chains listed next were all sequenced from one sample in a study of graft-versus-host responses after intestinal transplantation. For these TCRs, the target antigens are not known. Profiling relied on immunoSEQ multiplex PCR, and the TCRdb table lists in-frame clones only, not all of them. The table shows about 100,000 clones, with about 88% occurring only once. Source: unstimulated CD4+ T cells sorted from spleen or lymph node cells, taken before transplant. These receptors were taken from a human donor who was the organ donor for an intestinal transplant.

In its sample, this clone was seen once. CDR3 loop: CASSQAVLAGVHTQYF. CDR3 sequence (DNA): TGCGCCAGCAGCCAGGCGGTTCTAGCGGGGGTTCATACGCAGTATTTT. The V call is TRBV4-1, the J call TRBJ2-3; 10 positions agree with TRBD2. Trimming at V came to 3 bases and at J to 7 bases, leaving 10 bases not matched to a gene. The CDR3 length is 16 residues. Germline loops: CDR1 MGHRA, CDR2 YSYEKL.

The chain combines TRBV19 with TRBJ1-5; D gene uncertain. The CDR3 runs 12 residues. Germline loops: CDR1 LNHDA, CDR2 SQIVND (reference sequence). Trimming took 5 bases from V and 5 from J, leaving 7 bases between them. CDR3 nucleotides: TGTGCCAGTAGTGGTCGGGATCAGCCCCAGCATTTT. It is translated as CASSGRDQPQHF. The variable domain in full, completed from reference TRBV19 and TRBJ1-5, reads DGGITQSPKYLFRKEGQNVTLSCEQNLNHDAMYWYRQDPGQGLRLIYYSQIVNDFQKGDIAEGYSVSREKKESFPLTVTSAQKNPTAFYLCASSGRDQPQHFGDGTRLSIL.

This chain connects TRBV25-1 to TRBJ2-3, with 9 bases that match TRBD2. The CDR3 runs 15 residues. CDR1 MGHDK and CDR2 SYGVNS come from the germline V gene. The V and J ends lost 4 bases and 2 bases, in that order; junction bases with no gene match: 4. The CDR3 region is CASSGLAGYTDTQYF. CDR3 DNA sequence: TGTGCCAGCAGTGGGCTAGCGGGGTACACAGATACGCAGTATTTT.

This chain uses TRBV18 with TRBJ2-7; the D is unclear. The germline V gene has CDR1 KGHSH and CDR2 LQKENI. V lost 2 bases and J 4 bases, leaving 6 bases between the germline ends. The CDR3 totals 12 residues. The CDR3 nucleotides read TGTGCCAGCTCACCAATGGCGTACGAGCAGTACTTC. It encodes CASSPMAYEQYF.

The sample holds one count of this clone. V usage is TRBV30 and J usage is TRBJ1-2, with 9 nucleotides matching TRBD1. The germline V gene encodes CDR1 GTSNPN and CDR2 SVGIG (reference sequence). V lost 0 bases and J lost 6; bases outside the gene matches: 2. The length of the CDR3 is 13 residues. The CDR3 sequence is CAWSVRTGDGYTF. The CDR3 DNA reads as TGTGCCTGGAGTGTACGGACAGGGGATGGCTACACCTTC.

This clone was seen only once. The rearrangement uses TRBV9 and TRBJ1-2; D gene ambiguous. Trimming removed 4 bases from V and 8 bases from J, with 21 bases in between. Germline CDR1 reads SGDLS; CDR2 reads YYNGEE. The CDR3 loop spans 15 amino acids. The CDR3: CASSLLDTQMGGYTF. As DNA, the CDR3 is TGTGCCAGCAGCCTCCTCGACACTCAGATGGGGGGCTACACCTTC. The whole variable domain, remainder taken from reference TRBV9 and TRBJ1-2, is DSGVTQTPKHLITATGQRVTLRCSPRSGDLSVYWYQQSLDQGLQFLIQYYNGEERAKGNILERFSAQQFPDLHSELNLSSLELGDSALYFCASSLLDTQMGGYTFGSGTRLTVV.

This clone was detected only once. The chain is built from TRBV4-2 and TRBJ1-2; D perhaps matches TRBD1 (6 bases). The CDR3 contains 15 residues. Germline CDR1 and CDR2: LGHNA and YNFKEQ. Trimming took 1 base from V and 5 from J, leaving 14 bases between them. The DNA of the CDR3 is TGTGCCAGCAGCCAAGGGGGGGCGGGGGCGTATGGCTACACCTTC. Translated, it gives CASSQGGAGAYGYTF.

The V gene is TRBV15, the J gene TRBJ2-7; D tentatively reads TRBD1 or TRBD2 (5 bases each). The CDR3 runs 20 residues. Germline-derived CDR1 and CDR2 are LNHNV and YYDKDF (reference sequence). The V end lost 0 bases, the J end lost 0 bases, and 24 bases lay between the germline ends. Written as DNA, the CDR3 is TGTGCCACCAGCAGAGATTGGACTGACTCGCGGCTAGACAGCTCCTACGAGCAGTACTTC. It translates to CATSRDWTDSRLDSSYEQYF.

The V and J genes are TRBV2 and TRBJ1-5; no definite D call. V dropped 2 bases and J dropped 0 bases, with 11 bases sitting between them. This CDR3 contains 16 residues. Looked up from germline, CDR1 is SNHLY and CDR2 is FYNNEI. Written as DNA, the CDR3 is TGTGCCAGCAGTGAATTCCCGGAACATAGCAATCAGCCCCAGCATTTT. It translates to CASSEFPEHSNQPQHF.

This chain connects TRBV9 to TRBJ2-1, with TRBD1 identical over 9 bases. The V and J ends lost 1 base and 8 bases, in that order; junction bases with no gene match: 13. Germline values: CDR1 SGDLS, CDR2 YYNGEE. This CDR3 is built from 17 residues. Written as DNA, the CDR3 is TGTGCCAGCAGCGTATTCATGGGAGGGGACAGGGCCGATGAGCAGTTCTTC. Its protein product is CASSVFMGGDRADEQFF.

The V call is TRBV6-5, the J call TRBJ1-1; D gene unclear. This CDR3 comprises 12 residues. CDR1 MNHEY and CDR2 SVGAGI come from the germline V gene. Trimming shortened V by 4 bases and J by 4 bases, and 7 bases separated the two germline ends. The CDR3 DNA sequence: TGTGCCAGCAGTTCGGGGTTCACTGAAGCTTTCTTT. Protein: CASSSGFTEAFF.